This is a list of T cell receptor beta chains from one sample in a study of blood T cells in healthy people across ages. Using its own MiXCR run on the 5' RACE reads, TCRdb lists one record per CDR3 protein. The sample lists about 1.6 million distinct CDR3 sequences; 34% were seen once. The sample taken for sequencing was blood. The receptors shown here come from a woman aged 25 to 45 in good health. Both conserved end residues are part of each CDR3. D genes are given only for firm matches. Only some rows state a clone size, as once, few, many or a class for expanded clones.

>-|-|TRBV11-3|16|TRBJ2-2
CASSFRSFGGTGELFF
TGTGCCAGCAGCTTTCGCTCTTTTGGGGGAACCGGGGAGCTGTTTTTT
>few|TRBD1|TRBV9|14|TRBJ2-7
CASSAQGALDEQYF
TGTGCCAGCAGCGCGCAGGGGGCGCTCGACGAGCAGTACTTC
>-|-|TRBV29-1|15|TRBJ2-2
CSSLEQGSDTGELFF
TGCAGCTCACTCGAACAGGGTTCGGACACCGGGGAGCTGTTTTTT
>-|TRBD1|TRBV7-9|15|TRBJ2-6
CARGTGGSGANVLTF
TGTGCCAGGGGAACAGGGGGCTCTGGGGCCAACGTCCTGACTTTC
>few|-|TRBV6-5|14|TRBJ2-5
CASRIPNGQETQYF
TGTGCCAGCAGAATCCCGAATGGGCAAGAGACCCAGTACTTC
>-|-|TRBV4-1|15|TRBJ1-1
CASSPREVANTEAFF
TGCGCCAGCAGCCCCAGGGAGGTAGCGAACACTGAAGCTTTCTTT
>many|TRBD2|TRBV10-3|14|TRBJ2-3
CAIRTSEFTDTQYF
TGTGCCATTCGGACTAGCGAATTCACAGATACGCAGTATTTT
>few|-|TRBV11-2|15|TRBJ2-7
CASSLGGTFSYEQYF
TGTGCCAGCAGCTTAGGGGGGACGTTCTCCTACGAGCAGTACTTC
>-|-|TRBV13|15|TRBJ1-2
CASSLRLRQNYGYTF
TGTGCCAGCAGCTTAAGGCTCCGACAGAACTATGGCTACACCTTC
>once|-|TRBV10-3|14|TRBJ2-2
CAISSTGYTGELFF
TGTGCCATCAGTTCTACAGGTTACACCGGGGAGCTGTTTTTT
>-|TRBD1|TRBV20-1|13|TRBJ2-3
CSAPTGGTDTQYF
TGCAGTGCCCCGACAGGGGGCACAGATACGCAGTATTTT
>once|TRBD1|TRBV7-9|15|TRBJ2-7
CASSSLGQPPYEQYF
TGTGCCAGCAGCTCATTGGGACAGCCTCCTTACGAGCAGTACTTC
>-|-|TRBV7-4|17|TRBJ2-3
CASRPPPTPPCTDTQYF
TGTGCCAGCAGGCCCCCCCCGACTCCTCCCTGCACAGATACGCAGTATTTT
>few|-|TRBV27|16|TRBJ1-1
CASSPPGVGVNTEAFF
TGTGCCAGCAGTCCTCCGGGGGTGGGAGTGAACACTGAAGCTTTCTTT
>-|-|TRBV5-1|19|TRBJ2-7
CASSLANFGGRRNSYEQYF
TGCGCCAGCAGCTTGGCAAACTTTGGGGGGCGACGGAATTCCTACGAGCAGTACTTC
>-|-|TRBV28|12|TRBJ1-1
CASSLGERAAFF
TGTGCCAGCAGTTTAGGGGAGAGGGCGGCTTTCTTT
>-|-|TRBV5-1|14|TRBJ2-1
CASSLPPTDNEQFF
TGCGCCAGCAGCCTACCGCCGACAGACAATGAGCAGTTCTTC
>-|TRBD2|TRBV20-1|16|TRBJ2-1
CSARGSTSGLLNEQFF
TGCAGTGCTAGAGGGTCGACTAGCGGACTGCTGAATGAGCAGTTCTTC
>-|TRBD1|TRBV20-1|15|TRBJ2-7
CSAYKGTVTHYEQYF
TGCAGTGCTTATAAAGGGACAGTCACTCACTACGAGCAGTACTTC
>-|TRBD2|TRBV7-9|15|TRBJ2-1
CASSHSGGRYNEQFF
TGTGCCAGCAGCCATAGCGGGGGGCGTTACAATGAGCAGTTCTTC
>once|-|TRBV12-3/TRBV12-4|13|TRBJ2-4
CASSGGEMIIQYF
TGTGCCAGCAGTGGAGGTGAGATGATCATTCAGTACTTC
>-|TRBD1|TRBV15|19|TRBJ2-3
CATSRDQRGQGYRTDTQYF
TGTGCCACCAGCAGAGATCAAAGGGGACAGGGGTATCGCACAGATACGCAGTATTTT
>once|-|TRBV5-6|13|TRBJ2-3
CASSTDQGITQYF
TGTGCCAGCAGCACGGATCAGGGGATAACGCAGTATTTT
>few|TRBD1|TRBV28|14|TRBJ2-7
CASRRDRGLYEQYF
TGTGCCAGCAGGCGGGACAGGGGGCTGTACGAGCAGTACTTC
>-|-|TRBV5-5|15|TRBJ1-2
CASSFLIAGAYGYTF
TGTGCCAGCAGCTTCTTAATCGCAGGGGCGTATGGCTACACCTTC
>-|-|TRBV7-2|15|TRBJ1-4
CASSLGATATEKLFF
TGTGCCAGCAGCTTAGGAGCGACAGCGACGGAAAAACTGTTTTTT
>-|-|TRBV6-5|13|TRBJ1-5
CASSRDVNQPQHF
TGTGCCAGCTCCAGGGACGTCAATCAGCCCCAGCATTTT
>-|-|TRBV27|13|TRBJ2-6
CAGSLMGFNVLTF
TGTGCCGGCAGTTTAATGGGGTTCAACGTCCTGACTTTC
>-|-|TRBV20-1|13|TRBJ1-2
CSVREGLDYGYTF
TGCAGTGTCCGGGAGGGCCTCGACTATGGCTACACCTTC
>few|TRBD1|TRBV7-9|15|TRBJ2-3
CASLPGQESTDTQYF
TGTGCCAGCTTGCCCGGACAGGAGAGCACAGATACGCAGTATTTT
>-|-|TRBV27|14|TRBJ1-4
CASSYTYGDEKLFF
TGTGCCAGCAGTTACACATATGGGGATGAAAAACTGTTTTTT
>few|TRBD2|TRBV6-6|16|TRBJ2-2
CASRLGGGRNTGELFF
TGTGCCAGCAGATTAGGCGGGGGGCGTAACACCGGGGAGCTGTTTTTT
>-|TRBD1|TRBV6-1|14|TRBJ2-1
CASSGQGVRNEQFF
TGTGCCAGCAGCGGTCAGGGGGTCCGGAATGAGCAGTTCTTC
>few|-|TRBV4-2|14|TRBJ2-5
CASSQEIIQETQYF
TGTGCCAGCAGCCAAGAGATAATCCAAGAGACCCAGTACTTC
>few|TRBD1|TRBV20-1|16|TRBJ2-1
CSARASTGENYNEQFF
TGCAGTGCTAGAGCGTCTACAGGGGAGAACTACAATGAGCAGTTCTTC
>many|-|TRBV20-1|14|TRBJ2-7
CSASSDLSDYEQYF
TGCAGTGCATCATCCGACCTTAGCGACTACGAGCAGTACTTC
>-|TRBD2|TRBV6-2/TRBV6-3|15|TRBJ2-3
CASSYASGSTDTQYF
TGTGCCAGCAGTTACGCTAGCGGGAGCACAGATACGCAGTATTTT
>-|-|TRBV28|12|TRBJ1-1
CASWFDGTEAFF
TGTGCCAGCTGGTTCGATGGCACTGAAGCTTTCTTT
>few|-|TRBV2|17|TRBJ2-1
CASTRTKDGSSYNEQFF
TGTGCCAGCACTAGAACGAAGGACGGGAGCTCCTACAATGAGCAGTTCTTC